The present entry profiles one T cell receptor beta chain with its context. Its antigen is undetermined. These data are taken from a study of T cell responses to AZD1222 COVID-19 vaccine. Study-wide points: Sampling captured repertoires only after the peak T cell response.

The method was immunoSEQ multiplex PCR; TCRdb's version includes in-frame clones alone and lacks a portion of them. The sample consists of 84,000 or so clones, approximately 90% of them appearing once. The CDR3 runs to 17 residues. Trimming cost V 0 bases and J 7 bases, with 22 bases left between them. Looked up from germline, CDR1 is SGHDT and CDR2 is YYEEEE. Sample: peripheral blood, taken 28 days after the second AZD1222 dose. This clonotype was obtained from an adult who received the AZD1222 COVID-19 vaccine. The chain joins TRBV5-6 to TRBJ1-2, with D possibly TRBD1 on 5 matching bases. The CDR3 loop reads CASSLAPGTVPGGGYTF. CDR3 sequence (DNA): TGTGCCAGCAGCTTGGCTCCCGGGACGGTGCCTGGAGGTGGCTACACCTTC.